One and the same sample provided the 21 T cell receptor beta chains below, sequenced in a study of blood T cell repertoires in COVID-19. Assay: immunoSEQ multiplex PCR; the TCRdb copy retains only in-frame clones and omits some. This sample has roughly 75,000 clones; over 75% occur once, and the top ten carry over 8.5%. Source material: peripheral blood. All receptors come from a man in his fifties or sixties with acute or convalescent COVID-19.

A single count supports this clone. CDR3 sequence: CASREKAGGSYNEQFF. DNA for the CDR3: TGCGCCAGCAGAGAAAAGGCGGGGGGTTCCTACAATGAGCAGTTCTTC. This chain joins TRBV4-1 and TRBJ2-1; 8 bases match TRBD2. The CDR3 runs to 16 residues. Germline trimming cut 6 bases from V and 1 base from J; bases unmatched to any gene: 8. Germline CDR1 and CDR2: MGHRA and YSYEKL.

This sequence joins TRBV19 and TRBJ2-5; TRBD1 aligns across 8 bases. The CDR3 has 15 amino acids. V lost 5 bases to trimming and J lost 3 bases; unmatched junction nucleotides: 8. Germline V gives CDR1 LNHDA, CDR2 SQIVND (reference sequence). In nucleotides, the CDR3 is TGTGCCAGTAGTCTCAGGGGGCGCGAAGAAGAGACCCAGTACTTC. It encodes CASSLRGREEETQYF.

The chain links TRBV3-1 (or the pseudogene TRBV3-2) to TRBJ2-3, with 11 bases that match TRBD2. The length of the CDR3 is 15 residues. V shed 6 bases and J 5 bases; nucleotides not matched to a gene: 7. CDR1 LGHDT and CDR2 YNNKEL come from the germline V gene (reference sequence). The CDR3: CASSPLAGVGDTQYF. The CDR3 coding sequence is TGTGCCAGCAGTCCACTAGCGGGAGTGGGAGATACGCAGTATTTT.

V usage is TRBV7-2 and J usage is TRBJ1-4; D gene ambiguous. V was cut by 1 base and J by 4 bases, with 10 bases left in between. The germline CDR1 and CDR2 sequences are SGHTA and FQGNSA. The CDR3 totals 15 residues. The CDR3 is CASSLGLSGNEKLFF. The CDR3 DNA sequence: TGTGCCAGCAGCTTAGGGCTATCGGGTAATGAAAAACTGTTTTTT.

The V call is TRBV12-3 or TRBV12-4, the J call TRBJ1-1, with 7 bases fitting TRBD1. The CDR3 has 12 amino acids. J lost 4 bases, V lost 8 bases, and 4 bases had no gene match. CDR3 bases: TGTGCCAGCCACAGGGGAGGCACTGAAGCTTTCTTT. Encoded protein: CASHRGGTEAFF.

The V call is TRBV6-5, the J call TRBJ2-1, with TRBD1 matching over 10 bases. The V segment lost 2 bases and the J segment 7 bases; nucleotides outside the gene matches: 8. Germline assignment: CDR1 MNHEY and CDR2 SVGAGI. This CDR3 comprises 16 residues. The CDR3 loop reads CASSYGWGQGINEQFF. Written as DNA, the CDR3 is TGTGCCAGCAGTTACGGATGGGGACAGGGGATTAATGAGCAGTTCTTC.

J is TRBJ2-3 and V is TRBV7-6; 9 bases match TRBD2. Germline lookup yields CDR1 SGHVS and CDR2 FNYEAQ. The CDR3 totals 16 residues. The J segment lost 2 bases and the V segment lost 3 bases, leaving 6 bases of the junction unmatched. DNA of the CDR3: TGTGCCAGCAGCTTGAACCTAGCGGGGAACACAGATACGCAGTATTTT. Its translation is CASSLNLAGNTDTQYF.

The J gene is TRBJ1-1, the V gene TRBV19; D is possibly TRBD1 (5 bases). The germline V gene has CDR1 LNHDA and CDR2 SQIVND (reference sequence). The ends were cut back, 1 base at V and 0 bases at J, with 12 bases in the middle. The length of the CDR3 is 16 residues. Written as DNA, the CDR3 is TGTGCCAGTAGTATAGGGTGGGGCGACATGAACACTGAAGCTTTCTTT. Translating gives CASSIGWGDMNTEAFF.

The V and J genes are TRBV2 and TRBJ1-4, with D unresolved. The germline V and J ends were trimmed by 7 bases and 8 bases, with 14 bases remaining between them. Germline CDR1 and CDR2: SNHLY and FYNNEI. The CDR3 is 13 residues long. The CDR3 region is CASTVPNAEKLFF. CDR3 bases: TGTGCCAGCACTGTGCCTAATGCAGAAAAACTGTTTTTT.

This rearrangement joins TRBV15 to TRBJ2-1; 14 bases align to TRBD2. Trimming took 0 bases from V and 0 from J; bases not matched to a gene: 7. Looked up from germline, CDR1 is LNHNV and CDR2 is YYDKDF (reference sequence). CDR3 length: 20 residues. CDR3 residues: CATSRDPGLAGDSSYNEQFF. CDR3 nucleotide sequence: TGTGCCACCAGCAGAGACCCGGGACTAGCGGGGGATAGCTCCTACAATGAGCAGTTCTTC.

Comments on this clone: Its ends do not fully match the called genes, so a read error is possible. V is TRBV2 and J is TRBJ2-2; D remains ambiguous. The CDR3 length is 15 residues. Per the germline V gene, CDR1 is SNHLY and CDR2 is FYNNEI. CDR3 protein: CASREGQANTGELFF. The CDR3 bases are TGTGCCAGCAGGGAAGGGCAGGCTAACACCGGGGAGCTGTTTTTT.

V and J are TRBV11-2 and TRBJ2-2; D perhaps matches TRBD2 (6 bases). The V gene's germline CDR1 is SGHAT and CDR2 FQNNGV. V lost 5 bases, J lost 2 bases, and 15 bases lay in between. The CDR3 is made up of 16 amino acids. The CDR3 bases are TGTGCCAGCAGCCGGACCGGGACTTCCAACACCGGGGAGCTGTTTTTT. Its translation is CASSRTGTSNTGELFF.

The rearrangement uses TRBV2 and TRBJ2-3; maybe TRBD1 (5 bases). V lost 3 bases to trimming and J lost 2 bases, with 9 bases between them. The germline gives CDR1 SNHLY, CDR2 FYNNEI. The CDR3 runs to 14 residues. The CDR3 loop reads CASSEGLLTDTQYF. The DNA for the CDR3 is TGTGCCAGCAGTGAGGGGCTACTCACAGATACGCAGTATTTT. The full variable domain, completed using reference TRBV2 and TRBJ2-3, is EPEVTQTPSHQVTQMGQEVILRCVPISNHLYFYWYRQILGQKVEFLVSFYNNEISEKSEIFDDQFSVERPDGSNFTLKIRSTKLEDSAMYFCASSEGLLTDTQYFGPGTRLTVL.

The chain links TRBV6-5 to TRBJ2-7; 9 bases map to TRBD1. V trimming: 6 bases; J trimming: 2 bases; junction bases outside the gene matches: 8. The CDR3 runs 15 residues. CDR1 and CDR2 from the germline V gene are MNHEY and SVGAGI. The CDR3 loop is CASSLTGTGPYEQYF. The CDR3 nucleotides are TGTGCCAGCAGCCTAACCGGGACAGGGCCCTACGAGCAGTACTTC.

Here the CDR3 DNA reads TGTGCCAGCTCACCTCTGGTGGGGCTGAAAGAGACCCAGTACTTC. Its protein is CASSPLVGLKETQYF. The rearrangement joins TRBV18 to TRBJ2-5; perhaps TRBD1 as D (5 bases). Germline CDR1 reads KGHSH; CDR2 reads LQKENI. The CDR3 extends over 15 amino acids. The V gene lost 3 bases and the J gene lost 3 bases, with 14 bases spanning the gap.

This clone was seen just once. This rearrangement joins TRBV6-5 to TRBJ2-7; weak D call: TRBD1 (5 bases). The CDR3 is 13 amino acids. V gave up 7 bases and J gave up 6 bases, with 16 bases separating them. Per the germline V gene, CDR1 is MNHEY and CDR2 is SVGAGI. As DNA, the CDR3 is TGTGCCAGCACCCCCCAGGGTACGAGCGAGCAGTACTTC. This sequence encodes CASTPQGTSEQYF.

J is TRBJ1-2 and V is TRBV7-9, with D perhaps TRBD1 (5 bases). Trimming took off 8 bases at V and 5 bases at J, with 12 bases between the two ends. CDR1 is SEHNR, CDR2 FQNEAQ, per germline (reference sequence). CDR3 length equals 12 residues. The DNA for the CDR3 is TGTGCCAGCCGACAGTCAGTGTATGGCTACACCTTC. Translated, it gives CASRQSVYGYTF.

For the CDR3, the DNA is TGTGCCATCAGTGAGTTACCTAACAATGAGCAGTTCTTC. Protein: CAISELPNNEQFF. The genes are TRBV10-3 and TRBJ2-1, with D unresolved. Germline lookup yields CDR1 ENHRY and CDR2 SYGVKD. The V gene lost 1 base and the J gene lost 5 bases, with 6 bases spanning the gap. CDR3 length: 13 residues.

This clone was seen only a few times. V and J are TRBV30 and TRBJ1-2, with a possible D match to TRBD1 (5 bases). V gave up 6 bases and J gave up 3 bases, with 14 bases separating them. The CDR3 totals 13 residues. The germline CDR1 and CDR2 sequences are GTSNPN and SVGIG (reference sequence). CDR3 region: CACKIRVDYGYTF. In DNA form, the CDR3 reads TGTGCCTGCAAGATCAGGGTCGACTATGGCTACACCTTC.

This clone was counted only a few times. The J gene is TRBJ1-1, the V gene TRBV3-1 (or the pseudogene TRBV3-2); 7 nucleotides match TRBD1. Germline-derived CDR1 and CDR2 are LGHDT and YNNKEL (reference sequence). After removal of 1 base from V and 1 base from J, the junction contained 0 bases not matched to a gene. The CDR3 runs 14 residues. The CDR3 region is CASSQGQGNTEAFF. CDR3 nucleotide sequence: TGTGCCAGCAGCCAAGGACAGGGGAACACTGAAGCTTTCTTT.

V gene TRBV7-2 combines with J gene TRBJ1-2, with D maybe TRBD1 (6 bases). The germline V gene encodes CDR1 SGHTA and CDR2 FQGNSA. The germline V and J ends were trimmed by 5 bases and 2 bases, with 15 bases remaining between them. There are 15 residues in the CDR3. CDR3 protein: CASSSGTPKNYGYTF. For the CDR3, the DNA is TGTGCCAGCAGCAGCGGGACACCCAAGAACTATGGCTACACCTTC.